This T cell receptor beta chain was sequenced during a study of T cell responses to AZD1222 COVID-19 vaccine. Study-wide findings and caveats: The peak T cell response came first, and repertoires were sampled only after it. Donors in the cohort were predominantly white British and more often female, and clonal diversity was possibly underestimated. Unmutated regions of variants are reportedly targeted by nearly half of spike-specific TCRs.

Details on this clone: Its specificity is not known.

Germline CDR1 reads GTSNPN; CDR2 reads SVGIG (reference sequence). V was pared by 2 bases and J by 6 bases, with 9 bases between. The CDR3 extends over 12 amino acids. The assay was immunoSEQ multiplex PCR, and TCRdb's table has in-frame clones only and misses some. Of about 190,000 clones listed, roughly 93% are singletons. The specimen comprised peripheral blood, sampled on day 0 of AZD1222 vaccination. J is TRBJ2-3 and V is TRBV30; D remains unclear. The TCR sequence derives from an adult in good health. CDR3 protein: CAWSPRRDTQYF. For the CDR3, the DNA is TGTGCCTGGAGTCCGAGAAGGGATACGCAGTATTTT.